What follows are 20 T cell receptor beta chains derived from one specimen sequenced in a study of tumor-infiltrating lymphocytes in primary liver carcinoma. The researchers obtained blood RNA from unsorted whole blood and also extracted germline DNA. cDNA specific to TCR beta was made from approximately 0.55 ug of total RNA, with a constant-region primer employed for priming. Three rounds of nested multiplex PCR with slightly modified ARM-PCR produced TCR beta libraries. Researchers ran the first two PCR rounds for approximately 10 cycles each with TRBV1-TRBV30 forward primers and a C-beta reverse primer. TCRdb re-called the multiplex PCR reads through MiXCR, storing one row per CDR3 protein. The table has some 180,000 distinct CDR3 sequences, less than 65% seen once; the top ten hold 65% to 80%. The sequenced sample consisted of peripheral blood. The source is a man between 40 and 49 years old with primary liver carcinoma and hepatitis B virus infection.

The chain uses TRBV29-1 and TRBJ1-5, with 7 bases fitting TRBD1. J lost 5 bases, V lost 4 bases, and 5 bases had no gene match. CDR1 is SQVTM and CDR2 is ANQGSEA in the germline V gene. The CDR3 is 13 residues long. CDR3 protein: CSVAQGEDQPQHF. The CDR3 region has the DNA TGCAGCGTTGCCCAGGGGGAAGATCAGCCCCAGCATTTT.

This clonotype was detected many times. CDR3 coding DNA: TGTGCCAGCAGCGCTTCCGGGACTAGCGGGCATATTTCCGTCTACGAGCAGTACTTC. This gives the protein CASSASGTSGHISVYEQYF. This chain joins TRBV11-2 and TRBJ2-7; TRBD2 matches at 12 bases. CDR3 length: 19 residues. Trimming at V came to 5 bases and at J to 3 bases, leaving 17 bases not matched to a gene. The germline CDR1 and CDR2 sequences are SGHAT and FQNNGV.

In regard to this clonotype: A junction end diverges from the germline sequence, so it may reflect a read error. The CDR3 sequence: CASSFGVSDEQFF. The DNA for the CDR3 is TGTGCCAGCAGCTTCGGAGTATCCGATGAGCAGTTCTTT. V usage is TRBV11-2 and J usage is TRBJ2-1; D call uncertain. The CDR3 is 13 amino acids. The germline V gene has CDR1 SGHAT and CDR2 FQNNGV. Drawing the rest from reference TRBV11-2 and TRBJ2-1, the complete variable domain is EAGVAQSPRYKIIEKRQSVAFWCNPISGHATLYWYQQILGQGPKLLIQFQNNGVVDDSQLPKDRFSAERLKGVDSTLKIQPAKLEDSAVYLCASSFGVSDEQFFGPGTRLTVL.

About this clonotype itself: Because it lacks the conserved phenylalanine or tryptophan at the end, this CDR3 is likely a read error. J is TRBJ2-1 and V is TRBV30, with 10 bases fitting TRBD2. The germline CDR1 and CDR2 sequences are GTSNPN and SVGIG (reference sequence). The CDR3 extends over 20 amino acids. Here the CDR3 reads CALATLELAGIPYRLSEQFS. The DNA for the CDR3 is TGTGCTTTGGCCACCCTGGAACTAGCGGGAATCCCGTACAGACTAAGTGAGCAGTTCTCC.

This clonotype was seen more than once but under ten times. This chain joins TRBV12-3 or TRBV12-4 and TRBJ2-7, with 8 bases that match TRBD1. CDR3 length: 13 residues. Trimming took 4 bases from V and 3 from J; bases not matched to a gene: 2. Here the CDR3 reads CASSWDRYYEQYF. The CDR3 coding sequence is TGTGCCAGCAGTTGGGACAGGTACTACGAGCAGTACTTC.

This chain links TRBV6-5 with TRBJ2-3, with 8 bases lining up with TRBD2. The CDR3 is made up of 16 amino acids. V lost 6 bases to trimming and J lost 10 bases; unmatched junction nucleotides: 18. Germline V gene sequence: CDR1 MNHEY, CDR2 SVGAGI. The CDR3 loop is CASSPPSGTRDNSQYF. The CDR3, as DNA: TGTGCCAGCAGCCCCCCTTCCGGGACTAGGGATAATTCGCAGTATTTT.

With respect to this clonotype: A much larger clone differs by one base, so this may be a read error. The V gene is TRBV29-1, the J gene TRBJ2-3, with a tentative D call TRBD1 (5 bases). The length of the CDR3 is 12 residues. Germline V gives CDR1 SQVTM, CDR2 ANQGSEA. The CDR3 is CSVDQGTETQYF. The CDR3 nucleotides read TGCAGCGTTGATCAGGGCACAGAAACGCAGTATTTT.

This clonotype was detected only a few times. The rearrangement uses TRBV4-1 and TRBJ2-5, with 7 bases fitting TRBD1. The CDR3 loop spans 15 amino acids. The ends lost 1 base at V and 2 bases at J; junction bases unmatched: 4. Germline V lookup: CDR1 MGHRA, CDR2 YSYEKL. For the CDR3, the DNA is TGCGCCAGCAGCCAAGCCCCGGGACAGCAAGAGACCCAGTACTTC. It is translated as CASSQAPGQQETQYF.

With respect to this clonotype: The junction differs from germline at one of its ends, possibly a read error. This chain joins TRBV6-2 or TRBV6-3 and TRBJ2-7; D possibly corresponds to TRBD2 (5 bases). Germline V gives CDR1 MNHEY, CDR2 SVGEGT. The CDR3 totals 14 residues. CDR3 loop: CASRKGGSSCEQYF. CDR3 nucleotide sequence: TGTGCCAGCAGAAAAGGAGGAAGCTCCTGCGAGCAGTACTTC.

The chain is built from TRBV4-2 and TRBJ1-2, with D possibly matching TRBD1 (5 bases). Germline V gives CDR1 LGHNA, CDR2 YNFKEQ. Trimming left V 0 bases short and J 4 bases short, with 12 bases between. This CDR3 is 15 amino acids long. The CDR3 protein is CASSQEGGTGYGYTF. The CDR3, as DNA: TGTGCCAGCAGCCAAGAAGGTGGGACCGGCTATGGCTACACCTTC.

As to this clonotype: An end of the junction differs from the germline gene, which may be a read error. This chain links TRBV5-6 with TRBJ1-2, with TRBD1 matching over 7 bases. In germline, CDR1 is SGHDT, CDR2 YYEEEE. The CDR3 is 14 amino acids. CDR3 loop: CASSPRGRGYGYSF. The CDR3 DNA follows: TGTGCCAGCAGCCCTAGGGGGCGCGGATATGGCTACTCCTTC. Variable domain in full (rest from reference TRBV5-6 and TRBJ1-2): DAGVTQSPTHLIKTRGQQVTLRCSPKSGHDTVSWYQQALGQGPQFIFQYYEEEERQRGNFPDRFSGHQFPNYSSELNVNALLLGDSALYLCASSPRGRGYGYSFGSGTRLTVV.

Comments on this clonotype: Sequence at one end of the junction differs from germline and may be a read error. The chain recombines TRBV29-1 with TRBJ2-1; D not resolved. This CDR3 contains 15 residues. Germline lookup yields CDR1 SQVTM and CDR2 ANQGSEA. CDR3 region: CSVGSPYRSYNEQFF. The DNA of the CDR3 is TGCAGCGTGGGGTCTCCTTACAGATCCTACAATGAGCAATTCTTC.

The rearrangement uses TRBV30 and TRBJ1-2; perhaps TRBD1 as D (5 bases). The V end was cut by 2 bases, the J end by 7 bases, with 17 bases between. Germline CDR1 GTSNPN, CDR2 SVGIG (reference sequence). The CDR3 is made up of 14 amino acids. CDR3 loop: CAWSLQDVWSGYTF. The CDR3 DNA follows: TGTGCCTGGAGTTTACAGGACGTTTGGAGTGGCTACACCTTC.

On this clonotype: This may be a read error: a much more frequent sequence differs by one nucleotide. The chain employs TRBV4-1 and TRBJ2-1; D unclear. The CDR3 is 16 amino acids. V was cut by 7 bases and J by 2 bases, with 18 bases left in between. Germline V CDR1 and CDR2: MGHRA, YSYEKL. In DNA form, the CDR3 reads TGCGCCAGCACCCACTCCTCAGCAACCACCTACAATGAGCAGTTCTTC. Protein: CASTHSSATTYNEQFF.

The chain links TRBV12-3 or TRBV12-4 to TRBJ2-5; 12 nucleotides align to TRBD2. Trimming at V came to 4 bases and at J to 5 bases, leaving 5 bases not matched to a gene. CDR3 size: 15 residues. CDR3 nucleotides: TGTGCCAGCAGTTCGACTAGCGGGAGTTGGGAGACCCAGTACTTC. It translates to CASSSTSGSWETQYF.

The rearrangement joins TRBV6-1 to TRBJ2-5; D remains unclear. The germline V gene encodes CDR1 MNHNS and CDR2 SASEGT. The CDR3 has 13 amino acids. V lost 5 bases, J lost 6 bases, and 13 bases lay in between. Here the CDR3 DNA reads TGTGCCAGCAGTAGAACAGTATACAAGACCCAGTACTTC. Protein product: CASSRTVYKTQYF.

The chain has TRBV28 and TRBJ2-7, with D perhaps TRBD1 (5 bases). The CDR3 contains 13 residues. Trimming left V 7 bases short and J 3 bases short, with 13 bases between. Germline loops: CDR1 MDHEN, CDR2 SYDVKM. The CDR3 loop is CASTQGWDYEQYF. CDR3 in DNA: TGTGCCAGCACCCAGGGCTGGGACTACGAGCAGTACTTC. The full variable domain, in which reference TRBV28 and TRBJ2-7 provide the parts outside the CDR3, is DVKVTQSSRYLVKRTGEKVFLECVQDMDHENMFWYRQDPGLGLRLIYFSYDVKMKEKGDIPEGYSVSREKKERFSLILESASTNQTSMYLCASTQGWDYEQYFGPGTRLTVT.

The genes are TRBV12-3 or TRBV12-4 and TRBJ2-2; TRBD2 matches 11 bases. V was clipped by 5 bases and J by 3 bases; unmatched bases: 5. The CDR3 sequence is 16 residues long. CDR3 bases: TGTGCCAGCAGTCCTAGCGGGAGGCCGGACACCGGGGAGCTGTTTTTT. Translated, it gives CASSPSGRPDTGELFF.

The J gene is TRBJ2-1, the V gene TRBV29-1, with 10 bases fitting TRBD2. CDR3 length equals 16 residues. The J segment lost 3 bases and the V segment lost 1 base, leaving 6 bases of the junction unmatched. Looked up from germline, CDR1 is SQVTM and CDR2 is ANQGSEA. CDR3 loop: CSVEGSSGSYYNEQFF. The CDR3 DNA sequence: TGCAGCGTTGAAGGGTCTAGCGGGAGTTACTACAATGAGCAGTTCTTC.

The chain employs TRBV4-1 and TRBJ1-5; TRBD1 matches at 10 bases. Looked up from germline, CDR1 is MGHRA and CDR2 is YSYEKL. This CDR3 is built from 15 residues. The V segment lost 4 bases and the J segment 4 bases; nucleotides outside the gene matches: 4. The CDR3 DNA reads TGCGCCAGCAGCCCTGGACAGGGGGAAAATCAGCCCCAGCATTTT. This translates into CASSPGQGENQPQHF.